The 10 T cell receptor beta chains given below trace back to one sample, sequenced in a study of T cell repertoires in cytomegalovirus infection. Their cognate antigens are unknown. TCRdb ran MiXCR on the reads and lists one entry per CDR3 protein. Seen here are about 830,000 distinct CDR3 sequences, around a third observed once, and the top ten hold around 12%. The sequences come from cultured CD8+ T cells from PBMCs, collected from culture after CMV antigen stimulation. The receptor source for this set is a human donor in good health (CMV status not recorded). Some clones in this sample may be carry-over from other donors' samples.

This clonotype was seen only a few times. V is TRBV6-5 and J is TRBJ1-2; D remains ambiguous. V was clipped by 5 bases and J by 4 bases, with 11 bases between them. Per the germline V gene, CDR1 is MNHEY and CDR2 is SVGAGI. This CDR3 comprises 13 residues. The CDR3 loop is CASSPESSYGYTF. DNA for the CDR3: TGTGCCAGCAGTCCAGAGTCAAGCTATGGCTACACCTTC.

At least ten counts were recorded for this clonotype. The V call is TRBV7-2, the J call TRBJ2-7; possibly TRBD2 for D (6 bases). Trimming stripped 1 base from V and 0 bases from J, with 16 bases between. CDR1 is SGHTA and CDR2 is FQGNSA in the germline V gene. The length of the CDR3 is 17 residues. This chain's CDR3 is CASSLGGGLARSYEQYF. The CDR3 coding sequence is TGTGCCAGCAGCTTAGGGGGTGGGCTAGCGCGCTCCTACGAGCAGTACTTC.

This rearrangement joins TRBV7-2 to TRBJ2-1, with D perhaps matching TRBD2 (6 bases). Germline values: CDR1 SGHTA, CDR2 FQGNSA. V gave up 7 bases and J gave up 6 bases, with 13 bases separating them. The CDR3 contains 13 residues. The CDR3 nucleotides read TGTGCCAGCACCTTCGCGGGGTTCAATGAGCAGTTCTTC. As protein: CASTFAGFNEQFF.

The chain combines TRBV7-2 with TRBJ1-2; tentative D call: TRBD1 (6 bases). Per the germline V gene, CDR1 is SGHTA and CDR2 is FQGNSA. V lost 5 bases and J 5 bases, leaving 18 bases between the germline ends. The CDR3 totals 15 residues. CDR3 coding DNA: TGTGCCAGCAGCCTGCGACAGGTAGTCTCGTATGGCTACACCTTC. This gives the protein CASSLRQVVSYGYTF. Full variable domain (rest looked up from reference TRBV7-2 and TRBJ1-2): GAGVSQSPSNKVTEKGKDVELRCDPISGHTALYWYRQSLGQGLEFLIYFQGNSAPDKSGLPSDRFSAERTGGSVSTLTIQRTQQEDSAVYLCASSLRQVVSYGYTFGSGTRLTVV.

This clonotype has more than one count but fewer than ten. The chain combines TRBV4-1 with TRBJ2-7; TRBD2 matches at 13 bases. This CDR3 region has 16 residues. The V segment lost 0 bases and the J segment 1 base; nucleotides outside the gene matches: 0. Germline loops: CDR1 MGHRA, CDR2 YSYEKL. The CDR3 region is CASSQEGLAGSYEQYF. As DNA, the CDR3 is TGCGCCAGCAGCCAAGAGGGACTAGCGGGGTCCTACGAGCAGTACTTC.

This clonotype was recorded a few times. This chain joins TRBV6-1 and TRBJ2-7, with D possibly being TRBD1 or TRBD2 (5 bases each). The CDR3 covers 14 residues. Germline V CDR1 and CDR2: MNHNS, SASEGT. Trimming shortened V by 4 bases and J by 0 bases, and 10 bases separated the two germline ends. The CDR3 DNA sequence: TGTGCCAGCAGTGTAGGGGAGATCTCCTACGAGCAGTACGTC. Protein sequence: CASSVGEISYEQYV.

A remark on this clonotype: One end of the junction does not line up with germline, which may come from a read error. The rearrangement joins TRBV7-2 to TRBJ1-5; possible D gene TRBD1, 6 bases. Germline V CDR1 and CDR2: SGHTA, FQGNSA. CDR3 length equals 16 residues. CDR3 nucleotides: TGTGCCAACAGCTTACCCCCGGGGGCGAGCAATCAGCCCCAGCATTTT. Residues: CANSLPPGASNQPQHF.

This clonotype occurred a few times. This chain uses TRBV7-2 with TRBJ2-1; TRBD2 matches at 8 bases. V gave up 2 bases and J gave up 2 bases; unmatched junction bases: 5. CDR3 length equals 16 residues. Germline V gene sequence: CDR1 SGHTA, CDR2 FQGNSA. DNA for the CDR3: TGTGCCAGCAGCTTAATCGGCGGGGGGCCCTACAATGAGCAGTTCTTC. Protein product: CASSLIGGGPYNEQFF.

The gene calls are TRBV20-1 and TRBJ2-1, with 9 bases matching TRBD1. Germline V lookup: CDR1 DFQATT, CDR2 SNEGSKA (reference sequence). V lost 4 bases, J lost 6 bases, and 7 bases stayed unmatched. This CDR3 spans 14 amino acids. CDR3 region: CSANTGGAGNEQFF. CDR3 nucleotide sequence: TGCAGTGCTAACACAGGGGGCGCTGGCAATGAGCAGTTCTTC.

This clonotype was recorded at least ten times. This sequence joins TRBV6-5 and TRBJ2-1; perhaps TRBD1 as D (6 bases). Per germline, CDR1 MNHEY and CDR2 SVGAGI. CDR3 size: 16 residues. Between the trimmed V and J ends, which lost 2 bases and 2 bases, there was a span of 13 bases. The CDR3 here is CASSYRAGVAYNEQFF. DNA of the CDR3: TGTGCCAGCAGTTACAGGGCAGGGGTAGCCTACAATGAGCAGTTCTTC.